Shown below are 8 T cell receptor beta chains from a single sample sequenced in a study of T cell responses to AZD1222 COVID-19 vaccine. Assay: immunoSEQ multiplex PCR; the TCRdb copy retains only in-frame clones and omits some. The table lists 160,000 or so clones, about nine tenths of them singletons. The specimen comprised peripheral blood, sampled after recovery from COVID-19. The receptors shown here come from an adult who had recovered from COVID-19.

The chain links TRBV5-1 to TRBJ2-7; D unclear. The V and J ends lost 4 bases and 7 bases respectively, with 18 bases between them. The CDR3 is 14 amino acids. Per the germline V gene, CDR1 is SGHRS and CDR2 is YFSETQ. CDR3 amino acids: CASSGGVAEREQYF. The CDR3 DNA is TGCGCCAGCAGCGGTGGCGTGGCTGAACGGGAGCAGTACTTC.

This chain uses TRBV3-1 (or the pseudogene TRBV3-2) with TRBJ1-2, with 10 bases lining up with TRBD1. The CDR3 is 17 amino acids. J gave up 3 bases and V 2 bases, and 9 bases lay outside the gene matches. Germline V CDR1 and CDR2: LGHDT, YNNKEL (reference sequence). Written as DNA, the CDR3 is TGTGCCAGCAGCCAATTCTTCGACGGGACAGGGGACTATGGCTACACCTTC. The encoded protein is CASSQFFDGTGDYGYTF.

The rearrangement joins TRBV27 to TRBJ1-6; D remains ambiguous. V was shortened by 4 bases and J by 8 bases, with 15 bases between the two germline ends. CDR3 length equals 15 residues. Per germline, CDR1 MNHEY and CDR2 SMNVEV (reference sequence). Here the CDR3 DNA reads TGTGCCAGCAGTTACTGGGTCAGCCGTGATTCACCCCTCCACTTT. The encoded protein is CASSYWVSRDSPLHF.

This chain links TRBV28 with TRBJ2-7; TRBD1 aligns across 7 bases. V dropped 3 bases and J dropped 3; count of bases not matched to a gene: 8. Germline loops: CDR1 MDHEN, CDR2 SYDVKM. CDR3 length: 15 amino acids. In nucleotides, the CDR3 is TGTGCCAGCAGTTTTTTCAATCAGGGGGTCTACGAGCAGTACTTC. Its translation is CASSFFNQGVYEQYF.

The V and J genes are TRBV29-1 and TRBJ1-1, with 7 nucleotides matching TRBD1. Germline V gives CDR1 SQVTM, CDR2 ANQGSEA. Trimming at V came to 6 bases and at J to 4 bases, leaving 14 bases not matched to a gene. The CDR3 has 15 amino acids. The CDR3 here is CSVPSEQGVGTEAFF. The CDR3 DNA reads TGCAGCGTCCCGTCGGAGCAGGGGGTGGGCACTGAAGCTTTCTTT.

The gene calls are TRBV29-1 and TRBJ2-3, with 7 bases that match TRBD2. Per the germline V gene, CDR1 is SQVTM and CDR2 is ANQGSEA. This CDR3 comprises 18 residues. The ends lost 3 bases at V and 2 bases at J; junction bases unmatched: 17. CDR3 sequence: CSVEKLSVAGVLTDTQYF. The CDR3 nucleotides are TGCAGCGTTGAGAAGCTGTCGGTAGCGGGCGTCCTCACAGATACGCAGTATTTT.

The chain employs TRBV2 and TRBJ1-6; D possibly corresponds to TRBD1 (6 bases). CDR3 length equals 13 residues. CDR1 and CDR2 (germline): SNHLY, FYNNEI. Trimming cost V 6 bases and J 10 bases, with 13 bases left between them. The CDR3 reads CASREYRESPLHF. The CDR3 DNA reads TGTGCCAGCAGAGAGTACAGGGAATCACCCCTCCACTTT.

In its sample, this clone was seen a few times. J is TRBJ2-5 and V is TRBV4-1, with 7 positions matching TRBD1. The CDR3 totals 14 residues. Germline lookup yields CDR1 MGHRA and CDR2 YSYEKL. V lost 0 bases, J lost 10 bases, and 8 bases stayed unmatched. The CDR3 bases are TGCGCCAGCAGCCAAGAGAACAGGGGATTCGGCCAGTACTTC. Its translation is CASSQENRGFGQYF.